Below are 9 T cell receptor beta chains sequenced from a single sample in a study of T cell clones after liver transplantation. Generated by immunoSEQ multiplex PCR, the TCRdb table keeps only in-frame clones and is missing some. The table shows around 100,000 clones, with about 86% occurring only once. The sequences come from CD4+ T cells from blood, collected around 49 months after liver transplant. The receptors derive from a human patient who received a liver transplant. A share of the T cells may be of graft donor origin.

The rearrangement links TRBV6-5 to TRBJ1-1; D is undetermined. CDR3 length: 16 amino acids. V dropped 0 bases and J dropped 0 bases, with 11 bases sitting between them. CDR1 is MNHEY and CDR2 is SVGAGI in the germline V gene. The CDR3, as DNA: TGTGCCAGCAGTTACTCGATAGGCAGACTGAACACTGAAGCTTTCTTT. Translating gives CASSYSIGRLNTEAFF.

This chain joins TRBV6-1 and TRBJ1-2; no definite D call. Germline V gene data show CDR1 as MNHNS and CDR2 as SASEGT. Trimming pared 6 bases from V and 3 bases from J, leaving 14 bases between. The CDR3 contains 14 residues. As DNA, the CDR3 is TGTGCCAGCAGGGGAGGGTCGGGGTACTATGGCTACACCTTC. Translated, it gives CASRGGSGYYGYTF.

The chain has TRBV19 and TRBJ1-5; D is unresolved. V lost 5 bases, J lost 10 bases, and 21 bases lay in between. The CDR3 has 15 amino acids. Germline CDR1 LNHDA, CDR2 SQIVND (reference sequence). CDR3 DNA sequence: TGTGCCAGTAGTCCCCGCCCATCTGGAGGAGAACCCCAGCATTTT. Amino acid sequence: CASSPRPSGGEPQHF.

This chain joins TRBV29-1 and TRBJ2-2; 9 nucleotides match TRBD1. The germline V gene encodes CDR1 SQVTM and CDR2 ANQGSEA. This CDR3 is built from 13 residues. The V segment lost 4 bases and the J segment 5 bases; nucleotides outside the gene matches: 2. Written as DNA, the CDR3 is TGCAGCGTTGGGACAGGGGCTACCGGGGAGCTGTTTTTT. Its translation is CSVGTGATGELFF.

The chain has TRBV7-6 and TRBJ2-1, with D possibly TRBD2 on 5 matching bases. V was cut by 5 bases and J by 7 bases, with 12 bases left in between. From germline, CDR1 is SGHVS and CDR2 FNYEAQ. The CDR3 loop spans 13 amino acids. The CDR3 bases are TGTGCCAGCAGCCCGCCGGGGTTGAATGAGCAGTTCTTC. This translates into CASSPPGLNEQFF.

The chain links TRBV7-6 to TRBJ2-6; 8 bases agree with TRBD1. CDR3 size: 16 residues. CDR1 and CDR2 from the germline V gene are SGHVS and FNYEAQ. With V trimmed by 1 base and J by 4 bases, 3 bases remained unmatched. The CDR3, as DNA: TGTGCCAGCAGCTTAGACAGGGGGACCGGGGCCAACGTCCTGACTTTC. This gives the protein CASSLDRGTGANVLTF.

This clone was seen a single time. The rearrangement joins TRBV28 to TRBJ2-1; no firm D call. Germline CDR1 reads MDHEN; CDR2 reads SYDVKM. This CDR3 has 12 amino acids. V was cut by 5 bases and J by 8 bases, with 10 bases left in between. Here the CDR3 DNA reads TGTGCCAGCAGTCCTCCAGAGGATGAGCAGTTCTTC. Translating gives CASSPPEDEQFF.

V and J are TRBV7-2 and TRBJ2-3, with D tentatively TRBD1 or TRBD2 (5 bases each). Germline CDR1 reads SGHTA; CDR2 reads FQGNSA. The CDR3 is made up of 15 amino acids. V dropped 7 bases and J dropped 7 bases, with 21 bases sitting between them. The CDR3 nucleotides are TGTGCCAGCACCAATTGGGGTAGGGACGAAAATACGCAGTATTTT. This translates into CASTNWGRDENTQYF.

This rearrangement joins TRBV18 to TRBJ2-5; D tentatively reads TRBD1 or TRBD2 (5 bases each). Trimming took off 3 bases at V and 4 bases at J, with 12 bases between the two ends. CDR1 is KGHSH and CDR2 is LQKENI in the germline V gene. The CDR3 sequence is 14 residues long. CDR3: CASSPVPGPETQYF. The CDR3 DNA follows: TGTGCCAGCTCACCTGTGCCGGGGCCAGAGACCCAGTACTTC.